This entry lists 28 T cell receptor beta chains sequenced from one sample in a study of CD8 T cells in Susac syndrome. A quantity of about 0.45 to 1 ug RNA underwent reverse transcription using random hexamers. MiXCR, applied by TCRdb to the immunoSEQ multiplex PCR reads, yields one record per CDR3 protein. The sample lists 140,000 to 150,000 distinct CDR3 sequences, approximately 94% occurring once. Sequencing was carried out using CD4+ T cells from PBMCs. All receptors come from a human donor in good health.

This chain uses TRBV5-4 with TRBJ2-1, with TRBD2 identical over 13 bases. CDR1 is SGHNT, CDR2 YYREEE, per germline (reference sequence). The CDR3 contains 16 residues. Trimming took 4 bases from V and 7 from J; bases not matched to a gene: 8. The CDR3 here is CASSIPLAGGANEQFF. The CDR3 nucleotides read TGTGCCAGCAGCATTCCACTAGCGGGAGGGGCGAATGAGCAGTTCTTC.

The gene calls are TRBV20-1 and TRBJ2-6; 7 bases align to TRBD2. Germline CDR1 is DFQATT and CDR2 is SNEGSKA (reference sequence). The CDR3 contains 19 residues. Trimming removed 0 bases from V and 1 base from J; junction bases left unmatched: 12. Here the CDR3 reads CSARDQGRLAVSGANVLTF. Written as DNA, the CDR3 is TGCAGTGCTAGAGATCAAGGGCGACTAGCAGTTTCTGGGGCCAACGTCCTGACTTTC.

The V gene is TRBV30, the J gene TRBJ2-6; unclear D gene. V lost 1 base to trimming and J lost 1 base, with 14 bases between them. The CDR3 length is 17 residues. Germline-derived CDR1 and CDR2 are GTSNPN and SVGIG (reference sequence). CDR3 in amino acids: CAWSDKRWISGANVLTF. CDR3 in DNA: TGTGCCTGGAGTGATAAGCGCTGGATTTCTGGGGCCAACGTCCTGACTTTC.

The chain combines TRBV25-1 with TRBJ2-1; TRBD2 matches 11 bases. The J segment lost 7 bases and the V segment lost 6 bases, leaving 5 bases of the junction unmatched. The CDR3 covers 14 residues. The germline gives CDR1 MGHDK, CDR2 SYGVNS. As DNA, the CDR3 is TGTGCCAGCAGAGGTAGCGGGAGGGGTAATGAGCAGTTCTTC. The encoded protein is CASRGSGRGNEQFF. The full variable domain, completed using reference TRBV25-1 and TRBJ2-1, is EADIYQTPRYLVIGTGKKITLECSQTMGHDKMYWYQQDPGMELHLIHYSYGVNSTEKGDLSSESTVSRIRTEHFPLTLESARPSHTSQYLCASRGSGRGNEQFFGPGTRLTVL.

This rearrangement joins TRBV19 to TRBJ1-5, with TRBD1 as a possible D gene (6 bases). Trimming shortened V by 3 bases and J by 4 bases, and 10 bases separated the two germline ends. This CDR3 has 14 amino acids. CDR1 and CDR2 from the germline V gene are LNHDA and SQIVND (reference sequence). The CDR3 nucleotides are TGTGCCAGTAGTATCCGGGACATTAATCAGCCCCAGCATTTT. Protein product: CASSIRDINQPQHF.

The chain joins TRBV20-1 to TRBJ1-5, with 8 bases identical to TRBD1. Germline assignment: CDR1 DFQATT and CDR2 SNEGSKA (reference sequence). V trimming: 4 bases; J trimming: 13 bases; junction bases outside the gene matches: 15. The length of the CDR3 is 14 residues. The CDR3 loop is CSATSGTGLFSQHF. DNA of the CDR3: TGCAGTGCTACGTCCGGGACAGGCCTCTTTTCACAGCATTTT.

The chain uses TRBV6-1 and TRBJ2-5; 7 positions match TRBD2. The CDR3 contains 13 residues. V lost 7 bases, J lost 2 bases, and 4 bases stayed unmatched. Per the germline V gene, CDR1 is MNHNS and CDR2 is SASEGT. CDR3 sequence (DNA): TGTGCCAGCAAGGCTAGCGGACAAGAGACCCAGTACTTC. Protein: CASKASGQETQYF.

The chain carries TRBV6-6 and TRBJ1-4; no clear D. This CDR3 region has 16 residues. Germline V CDR1 and CDR2: MNHNY, SVGAGI (reference sequence). V lost 0 bases and J lost 5, with 13 bases in between. CDR3 bases: TGTGCCAGCAGTTACTCAGAGACGGCGCAGAATGAAAAACTGTTTTTT. It is translated as CASSYSETAQNEKLFF.

The chain combines TRBV20-1 with TRBJ2-1, with 10 nucleotides matching TRBD2. The CDR3 is 14 amino acids. Trimming took 3 bases from V and 8 from J; bases not matched to a gene: 7. Germline-derived CDR1 and CDR2 are DFQATT and SNEGSKA (reference sequence). The CDR3 bases are TGCAGTGCTAGGAGGAGCGGGAGGGCCGATGAGCAGTTCTTC. This encodes CSARRSGRADEQFF.

This chain joins TRBV20-1 and TRBJ2-1; 7 bases are a match to TRBD2. Germline V gives CDR1 DFQATT, CDR2 SNEGSKA (reference sequence). This CDR3 has 14 residues. The trim removed 7 bases at V and 6 bases at J, leaving 12 bases unmatched. The chain's CDR3 is CSGASGSSRNEQFF. CDR3 DNA: TGCAGTGGGGCTAGCGGAAGTTCGCGCAATGAGCAGTTCTTC.

This clonotype came up once. The chain carries TRBV12-3 or TRBV12-4 and TRBJ2-2, with D possibly being TRBD2 (6 bases). There are 15 residues in the CDR3. V was shortened by 1 base and J by 5 bases, with 11 bases between the two germline ends. CDR3 residues: CASSLGSGRTGELFF. CDR3 coding DNA: TGTGCCAGCAGTTTAGGGTCAGGGAGGACCGGGGAGCTGTTTTTT.

The chain recombines TRBV9 with TRBJ2-5, with D maybe TRBD1 (6 bases). The germline CDR1 and CDR2 sequences are SGDLS and YYNGEE. The CDR3 loop spans 15 amino acids. V lost 0 bases to trimming and J lost 2 bases, with 11 bases between them. The CDR3, as DNA: TGTGCCAGCAGCGTAGGTCAGGGACAACAAGAGACCCAGTACTTC. Its translation is CASSVGQGQQETQYF.

The V call is TRBV7-3, the J call TRBJ2-1; perhaps TRBD1 as D (6 bases). CDR3 length equals 13 residues. Per the germline V gene, CDR1 is SGHTA and CDR2 is FQGTGA. Trimming shortened V by 2 bases and J by 8 bases, and 10 bases separated the two germline ends. Written as DNA, the CDR3 is TGTGCCAGCAGCTTAGACAGGAGCGATGAGCAGTTCTTC. This encodes CASSLDRSDEQFF.

The genes are TRBV6-5 and TRBJ2-1; TRBD2 aligns across 7 bases. CDR3 size: 15 residues. With 6 bases clipped from V and 1 base from J, the junction kept 6 bases outside the gene matches. Germline assignment: CDR1 MNHEY and CDR2 SVGAGI. DNA of the CDR3: TGTGCCAGCAGGATTGCTAGCGGATCCTACAATGAGCAGTTCTTC. The encoded protein is CASRIASGSYNEQFF.

DNA for the CDR3: TGTGCCAGCAGCTTAGTCCAGGAGCAGTTCTTC. This sequence encodes CASSLVQEQFF. The chain employs TRBV7-9 and TRBJ2-1; D gene ambiguous. Germline values: CDR1 SEHNR, CDR2 FQNEAQ (reference sequence). Between the trimmed V and J ends, which lost 1 base and 10 bases, there was a span of 5 bases. CDR3 length: 11 residues. Full variable domain (outside the CDR3, taken from reference TRBV7-9 and TRBJ2-1): DTGVSQNPRHKITKRGQNVTFRCDPISEHNRLYWYRQTLGQGPEFLTYFQNEAQLEKSRLLSDRFSAERPKGSFSTLEIQRTEQGDSAMYLCASSLVQEQFFGPGTRLTVL.

The chain couples TRBV7-9 to TRBJ2-5; D unresolved. Germline CDR1 and CDR2: SEHNR and FQNEAQ (reference sequence). With 3 bases removed from V and 1 base from J, the gap between germline ends came to 9 bases. The CDR3 is made up of 14 amino acids. The CDR3 reads CASSFTAIQETQYF. The CDR3 DNA sequence: TGTGCCAGCAGCTTCACCGCGATCCAAGAGACCCAGTACTTC.

V is TRBV20-1 and J is TRBJ1-5; a possible D gene is TRBD1 (5 bases). The germline V gene encodes CDR1 DFQATT and CDR2 SNEGSKA (reference sequence). V lost 5 bases, J lost 8 bases, and 19 bases lay in between. The CDR3 is made up of 14 amino acids. The CDR3 bases are TGCAGTGCTGGAACCGGGACGCTCTACGAGCCCCAGCATTTT. Translated, it gives CSAGTGTLYEPQHF.

This chain connects TRBV10-3 to TRBJ1-1; D remains unclear. The CDR3 extends over 14 amino acids. Trimming cost V 4 bases and J 5 bases, with 14 bases left between them. Germline V lookup: CDR1 ENHRY, CDR2 SYGVKD. The CDR3 sequence is CAISGGPAGTEAFF. The CDR3 nucleotides read TGTGCCATCAGTGGAGGCCCAGCGGGGACTGAAGCTTTCTTT.

The genes are TRBV10-3 and TRBJ1-2; no clear D. This CDR3 spans 14 amino acids. The germline V gene encodes CDR1 ENHRY and CDR2 SYGVKD. V lost 5 bases and J lost 3, with 13 bases in between. CDR3 nucleotide sequence: TGTGCCATCAGTACAGAATCCCGCGACTATGGCTACACCTTC. Its translation: CAISTESRDYGYTF.

This sequence joins TRBV2 and TRBJ2-4; D is perhaps TRBD1 (5 bases). This CDR3 is 15 amino acids long. The V end lost 7 bases, the J end lost 0 bases, and 13 bases lay between the germline ends. Germline V gene lookup returns CDR1 SNHLY and CDR2 FYNNEI. CDR3 residues: CASIQVSLAKNIQYF. The CDR3 DNA sequence: TGTGCCAGCATACAGGTTTCTTTAGCCAAAAACATTCAGTACTTC.

V gene TRBV9 combines with J gene TRBJ2-2; maybe TRBD1 (6 bases). The V end was cut by 0 bases, the J end by 4 bases, with 10 bases between. CDR3 length: 15 residues. Looked up from germline, CDR1 is SGDLS and CDR2 is YYNGEE. CDR3 coding DNA: TGTGCCAGCAGCGTAGGGACAGCCCTCACCGGGGAGCTGTTTTTT. Protein sequence: CASSVGTALTGELFF.

The rearrangement joins TRBV6-1 to TRBJ2-2, with D perhaps TRBD1 or TRBD2 (5 bases each). This CDR3 spans 16 amino acids. Germline-derived CDR1 and CDR2 are MNHNS and SASEGT. Deletions cut 2 bases from V and 3 bases from J, with 13 bases between. The CDR3 is CASSEPVGTDTGELFF. Here the CDR3 DNA reads TGTGCCAGCAGTGAACCGGTAGGGACCGACACCGGGGAGCTGTTTTTT.

J is TRBJ2-7 and V is TRBV25-1; tentative D call: TRBD1 (5 bases). Trimming removed 4 bases from V and 0 bases from J, with 16 bases in between. The germline gives CDR1 MGHDK, CDR2 SYGVNS. CDR3 length equals 16 residues. The CDR3 nucleotides read TGTGCCAGCAGTGCCTACGACAGCCTATTCTCCTACGAGCAGTACTTC. Protein: CASSAYDSLFSYEQYF.

This rearrangement joins TRBV7-9 to TRBJ1-1; a weak D match, TRBD1 (6 bases). The CDR3 loop spans 14 amino acids. Trimming left V 5 bases short and J 6 bases short, with 16 bases between. Germline-derived CDR1 and CDR2 are SEHNR and FQNEAQ (reference sequence). The CDR3 nucleotides are TGTGCCAGCAGCCCAAGGGGGGAGAGGCCTGAAGCTTTCTTT. This translates into CASSPRGERPEAFF.

V gene TRBV9 combines with J gene TRBJ2-1, with 7 bases lining up with TRBD2. Germline lookup yields CDR1 SGDLS and CDR2 YYNGEE. The CDR3 contains 14 residues. Trimming took 3 bases from V and 6 from J; bases not matched to a gene: 6. The CDR3 coding sequence is TGTGCCAGCAGCGGCGGACTAGTTTTCAATGAGCAGTTCTTC. Translation gives CASSGGLVFNEQFF.

V is TRBV20-1 and J is TRBJ2-3; D gene ambiguous. Trimming shortened V by 0 bases and J by 0 bases, and 10 bases separated the two germline ends. The CDR3 loop spans 15 amino acids. Germline CDR1 and CDR2: DFQATT and SNEGSKA (reference sequence). The CDR3 bases are TGCAGTGCTAGAGATCCACGGTCTAGCACAGATACGCAGTATTTT. Translating gives CSARDPRSSTDTQYF.

The chain has TRBV4-1 and TRBJ2-1; D is ambiguous. The germline V gene encodes CDR1 MGHRA and CDR2 YSYEKL. V shed 0 bases and J shed 0 bases, with 9 bases lying between them. The CDR3 consists of 16 residues. This CDR3 reads CASSQDDTSSYNEQFF. CDR3 sequence (DNA): TGCGCCAGCAGCCAAGATGACACGAGCTCCTACAATGAGCAGTTCTTC.

This chain uses TRBV12-3 or TRBV12-4 with TRBJ2-1, with 8 bases identical to TRBD2. There are 14 residues in the CDR3. The V gene end was trimmed by 7 bases and the J gene end by 6 bases; junction bases not matched to a gene: 8. This CDR3 is CASTQKGTSNEQFF. CDR3 DNA sequence: TGTGCCAGCACCCAAAAAGGGACTAGCAATGAGCAGTTCTTC.